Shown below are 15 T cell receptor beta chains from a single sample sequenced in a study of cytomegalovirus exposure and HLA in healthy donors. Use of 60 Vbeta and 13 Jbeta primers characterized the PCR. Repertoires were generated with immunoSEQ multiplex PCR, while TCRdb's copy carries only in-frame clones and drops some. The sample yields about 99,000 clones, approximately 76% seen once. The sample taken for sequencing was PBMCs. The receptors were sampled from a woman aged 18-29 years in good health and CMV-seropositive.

The CDR3 sequence is CASRELAITDTQYF. In nucleotides, the CDR3 is TGTGCCAGCAGGGAACTAGCAATCACAGATACGCAGTATTTT. The rearrangement links TRBV2 to TRBJ2-3; D perhaps matches TRBD2 (6 bases). The germline CDR1 and CDR2 sequences are SNHLY and FYNNEI. Trimming pared 6 bases from V and 2 bases from J, leaving 12 bases between. There are 14 residues in the CDR3.

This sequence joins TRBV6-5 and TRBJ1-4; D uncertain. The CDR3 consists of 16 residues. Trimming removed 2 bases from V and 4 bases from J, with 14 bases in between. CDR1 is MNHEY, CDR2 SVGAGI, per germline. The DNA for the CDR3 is TGTGCCAGCAGTTACGGCCTGGGAGCGAGTAATGAAAAACTGTTTTTT. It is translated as CASSYGLGASNEKLFF.

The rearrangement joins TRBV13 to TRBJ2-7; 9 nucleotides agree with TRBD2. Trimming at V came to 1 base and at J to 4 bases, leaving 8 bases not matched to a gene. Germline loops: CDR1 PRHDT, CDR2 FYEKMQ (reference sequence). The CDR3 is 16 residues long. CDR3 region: CASSLVGLAGTYEQYF. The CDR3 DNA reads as TGTGCCAGCAGCTTAGTTGGGCTAGCGGGGACTTACGAGCAGTACTTC.

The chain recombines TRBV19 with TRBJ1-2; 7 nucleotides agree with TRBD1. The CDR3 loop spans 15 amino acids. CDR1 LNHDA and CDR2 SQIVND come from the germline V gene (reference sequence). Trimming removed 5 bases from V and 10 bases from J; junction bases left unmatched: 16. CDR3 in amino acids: CASSGQTGSFLSYTF. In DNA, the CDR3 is TGTGCCAGTAGTGGACAGACAGGGTCCTTTCTCTCCTACACCTTC. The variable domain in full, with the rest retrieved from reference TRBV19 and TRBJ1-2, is DGGITQSPKYLFRKEGQNVTLSCEQNLNHDAMYWYRQDPGQGLRLIYYSQIVNDFQKGDIAEGYSVSREKKESFPLTVTSAQKNPTAFYLCASSGQTGSFLSYTFGSGTRLTVV.

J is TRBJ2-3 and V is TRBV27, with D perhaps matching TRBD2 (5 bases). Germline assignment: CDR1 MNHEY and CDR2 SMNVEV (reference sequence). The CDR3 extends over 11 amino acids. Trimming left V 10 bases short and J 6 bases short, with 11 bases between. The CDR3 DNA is TGTGCCACCGGTGAGCGGGATACGCAGTATTTT. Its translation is CATGERDTQYF.

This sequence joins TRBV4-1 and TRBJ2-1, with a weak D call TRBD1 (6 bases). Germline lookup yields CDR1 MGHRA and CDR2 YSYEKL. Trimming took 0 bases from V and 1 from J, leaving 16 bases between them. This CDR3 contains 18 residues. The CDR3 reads CASSQDMGAVNSYNEQFF. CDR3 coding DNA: TGCGCCAGCAGCCAAGATATGGGGGCGGTGAATTCCTACAATGAGCAGTTCTTC.

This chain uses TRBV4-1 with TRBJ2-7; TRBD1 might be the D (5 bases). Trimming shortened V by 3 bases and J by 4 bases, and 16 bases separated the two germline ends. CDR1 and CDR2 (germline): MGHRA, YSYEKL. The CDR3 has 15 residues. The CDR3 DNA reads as TGCGCCAGCAGCCATCTCACAGGCCGTAGGTACGAGCAGTACTTC. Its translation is CASSHLTGRRYEQYF.

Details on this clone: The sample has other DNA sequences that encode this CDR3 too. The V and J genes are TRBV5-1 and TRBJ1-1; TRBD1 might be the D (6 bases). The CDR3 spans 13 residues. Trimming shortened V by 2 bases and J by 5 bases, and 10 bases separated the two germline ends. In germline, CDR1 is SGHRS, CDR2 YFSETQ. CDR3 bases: TGCGCCAGCAGCTTAGGGGGAGGGACTGAAGCTTTCTTT. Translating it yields CASSLGGGTEAFF.

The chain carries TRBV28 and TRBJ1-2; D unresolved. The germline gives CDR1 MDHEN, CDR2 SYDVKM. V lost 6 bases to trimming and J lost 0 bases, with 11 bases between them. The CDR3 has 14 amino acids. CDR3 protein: CASSPESTNYGYTF. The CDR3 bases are TGTGCCAGCAGCCCGGAGAGCACTAACTATGGCTACACCTTC.

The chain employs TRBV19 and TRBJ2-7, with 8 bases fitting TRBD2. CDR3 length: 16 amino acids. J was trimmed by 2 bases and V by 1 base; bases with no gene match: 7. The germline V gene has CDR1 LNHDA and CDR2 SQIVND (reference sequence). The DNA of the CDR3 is TGTGCCAGTAGTATAGCCCGAAGCGGGGGAGCCTACGAGCAGTACTTC. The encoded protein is CASSIARSGGAYEQYF.

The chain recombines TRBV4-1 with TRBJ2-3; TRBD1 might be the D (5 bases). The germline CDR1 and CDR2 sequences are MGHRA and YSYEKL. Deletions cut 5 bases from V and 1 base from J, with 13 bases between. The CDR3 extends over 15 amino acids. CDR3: CASSSRDRGTDTQYF. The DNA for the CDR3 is TGCGCCAGCAGCAGCCGTGACAGAGGCACAGATACGCAGTATTTT.

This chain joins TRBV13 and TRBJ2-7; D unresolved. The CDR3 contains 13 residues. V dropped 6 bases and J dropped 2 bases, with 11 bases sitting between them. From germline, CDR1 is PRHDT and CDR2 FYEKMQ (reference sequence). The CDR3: CASSSNSAYEQYF. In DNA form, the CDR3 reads TGTGCCAGCAGTTCGAACAGTGCCTACGAGCAGTACTTC.

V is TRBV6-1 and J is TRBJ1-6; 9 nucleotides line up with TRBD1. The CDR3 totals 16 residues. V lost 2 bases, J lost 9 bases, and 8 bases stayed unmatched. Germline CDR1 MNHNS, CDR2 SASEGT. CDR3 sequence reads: CASSEMFGTGLSPLHF. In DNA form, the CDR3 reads TGTGCCAGCAGTGAAATGTTCGGGACAGGGCTTTCACCCCTCCACTTT.

CDR3 sequence (DNA): TGTGCCAGCAGCTTAATGGGGAGTAGGCGCGAGCAGTACTTC. Translated, it gives CASSLMGSRREQYF. The chain couples TRBV11-3 to TRBJ2-7; tentatively, D is TRBD2 (5 bases). Germline V CDR1 and CDR2: SGHNT, YENEEA. This CDR3 is built from 14 residues. The V end was cut by 2 bases, the J end by 6 bases, with 14 bases between.

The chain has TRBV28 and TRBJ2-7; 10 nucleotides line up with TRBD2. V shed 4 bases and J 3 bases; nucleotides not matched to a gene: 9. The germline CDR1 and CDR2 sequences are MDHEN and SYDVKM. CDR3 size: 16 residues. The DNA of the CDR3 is TGTGCCAGCAGTTCTCTAGCGGGAGTGGGGATCTACGAGCAGTACTTC. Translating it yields CASSSLAGVGIYEQYF.